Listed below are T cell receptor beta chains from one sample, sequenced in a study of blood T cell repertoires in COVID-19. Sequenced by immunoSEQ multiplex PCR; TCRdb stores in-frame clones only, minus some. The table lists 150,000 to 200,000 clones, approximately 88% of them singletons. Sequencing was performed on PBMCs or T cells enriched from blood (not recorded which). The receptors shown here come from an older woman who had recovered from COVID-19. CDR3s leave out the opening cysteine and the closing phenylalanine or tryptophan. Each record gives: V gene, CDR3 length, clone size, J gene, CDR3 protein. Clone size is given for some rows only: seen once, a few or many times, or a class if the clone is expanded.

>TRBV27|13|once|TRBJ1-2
ASRSRQGENYGYT
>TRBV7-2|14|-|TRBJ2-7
ASSLGSGTSGYEQY
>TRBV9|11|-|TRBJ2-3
ASKSISGDTQY
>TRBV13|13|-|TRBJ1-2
ASSASSGTGYGYT
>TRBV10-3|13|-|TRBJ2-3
AISNDRERTDTQY
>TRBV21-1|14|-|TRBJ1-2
ASSKGTGEHIDGYT
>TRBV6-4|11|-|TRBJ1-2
ASSSGQGYGYT
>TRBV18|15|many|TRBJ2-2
ASSPIQSRGNTGELF
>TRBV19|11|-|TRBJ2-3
ASSGLSTDTQY
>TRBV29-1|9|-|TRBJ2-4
SARDAGSQY
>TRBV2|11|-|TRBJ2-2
ASRTGNTGELF
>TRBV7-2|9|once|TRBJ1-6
ASSLDSPLH
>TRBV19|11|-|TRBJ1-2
ASSTQGLGGYT
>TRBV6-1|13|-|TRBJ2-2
ASSEFSLSAGELF
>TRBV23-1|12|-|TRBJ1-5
ASSQSTGNQPQH
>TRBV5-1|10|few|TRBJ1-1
ASSLGQNEAF
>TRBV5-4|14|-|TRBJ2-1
ASSLARTSGGDEQF
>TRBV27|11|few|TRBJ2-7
ASSFESGGKQY